This T cell receptor (beta chain) was observed in a study of CD8 T cells in Susac syndrome (dated 2019 in TCRdb). For the study in its entirety: Repertoire sequencing was used to test whether CD8+ T cell activation and differentiation in Susac syndrome was antigen driven.

RNA was extracted using the RNeasy kit, and about 0.5 to 1 ug of the RNA was reverse transcribed with random hexamers. TCR beta CDR3 regions were amplified with the immunoSEQ multiplex PCR assay covering 54 Vbeta and 13 Jbeta segments. To correct PCR amplification bias, a synthetic template baseline was used for both primer optimization and computational correction. The authors' analysis ran thus. Only productive sequences were kept, with reads annotated to V, D and J genes according to IMGT and analyzed in immunoSEQ Analyzer. Clonality was calculated as one minus the Shannon entropy normalized by log2 of the number of productive unique sequences. Public and private clones were assessed among the 100 most prevalent clones of each patient and control. A clone was defined as Susac-specific if it was absent from the healthy and MS cohorts, from some 1,100 published viral clones and from other ImmuneACCESS disease sequences. Clones were called with MiXCR by TCRdb after fastp trimmed the public reads at Q25, and only in-frame beta chains were retained. Each record represents a unique CDR3 protein, reported with the most common genes and DNA among its rows. For this entry, the V and J calls and clone size follow TCRdb and not the study's own pipeline. Across this sample there are about 170,000 distinct CDR3 sequences, with 85% to 95% seen only once. The ten largest account for 0.09% to 0.095% of the sample.

A note on this clonotype: What antigen it recognizes has not been identified. Base qualities are not at hand, and no much larger clone is one base apart.

Peripheral blood CD8+ and CD4+ T cells from healthy donors, Susac syndrome patients and multiple sclerosis patients were profiled by high-throughput TCR beta sequencing. Multiple sclerosis controls were treatment-naive patients with stable or active relapsing-remitting disease fulfilling revised McDonald criteria. Bulk CD8+ and CD4+ T cells were purified magnetically by negative isolation, whereas CD8+ TEMRA cells were enriched by FACS. Blood was drawn into EDTA tubes, processed within 24 hours, and PBMCs were isolated by density gradient centrifugation. PBMCs destined for TCR sequencing were cryopreserved in liquid nitrogen and later thawed in a 37 °C water bath. Purity of sorted or isolated CD4+, CD8+ and CD8+ TEMRA cells was at least 90%. Overall results and qualifications from the work: The study acknowledged that relatively few individuals were included in the TCR sequencing and HLA analysis.

This clonotype was obtained from a human donor with multiple sclerosis. Sequencing was performed on CD4+ T cells from PBMCs.

The CDR3 reads as follows: CATSRDPPAGTSYEQYF. The DNA sequence is given as TGTGCCACCAGCAGAGATCCCCCCGCAGGGACCTCCTACGAGCAGTACTTC. The sequence links TRBV15 to TRBJ2-7; the D element might be TRBD1 or TRBD2, as each aligns at 5 bases. The CDR3 sequence holds 17 residues, the cysteine and phenylalanine included. The DNA shown is the 51-base CDR3, in frame from base 1. CDR1 and CDR2 (LNHNV, YYDKDF) derive from the germline V gene (reference sequence). The V and J ends are trimmed by 0 bases and 0 bases, leaving 15 bases between them.